This T cell receptor beta chain was obtained from a study of response to subunit inactivated influenza vaccine. The CDR3 loop spans 13 amino acids. V lost 0 bases to trimming and J lost 6 bases, with 9 bases between them. Germline assignment: CDR1 SNHLY and CDR2 FYNNEI. TCRdb processed the RT-PCR reads anew with MiXCR; each CDR3 protein has one entry. This sample yields around 570,000 distinct CDR3 sequences, of which over 9% are seen a single time; about 10% belongs to the top ten. The same data also went into a second study, on T cells expressing NK-cell markers. Per that paper: Scientists made TCR beta cDNA using 5'RACE template switching with UMIs. Cells sorted as CD3+CD56+NKG2C+, CD3+CD56+NKG2C- and CD3+CD56-NKG2C+ T cells supplied the TCR beta repertoires. The dominant NKG2C+ clonotypes represented about 1.0-7.5% of CD8+ T cells in six donors.

This material consisted of PBMCs from blood, taken on the day of vaccination. This chain connects TRBV2 to TRBJ2-7; no reliable D call. This TCR derives from a man aged 45-65 years who received an inactivated influenza vaccine. The CDR3 sequence: CASSEALSLEQYF. Written as DNA, the CDR3 is TGTGCCAGCAGTGAAGCGCTTAGTCTCGAGCAGTACTTC.